This T cell receptor beta chain emerged from a study of blood T cells in healthy people across ages. Whole-study results and caveats: Estimates based on one million T cells were treated as lower bounds.

Primers used in a second PCR of roughly 6 to 12 cycles were a sample-barcoded 5' primer and a J-beta primer mix. TCRdb passed the 5' RACE reads through MiXCR, listing each CDR3 protein once. The sample carries 750,000 to 950,000 distinct CDR3 sequences, roughly 28% recorded once. Regarding this clonotype: Its antigen is still unknown.

Germline V gene lookup returns CDR1 LNHDA and CDR2 SQIVND (reference sequence). The germline V and J ends were trimmed by 4 bases and 6 bases, with 19 bases remaining between them. The CDR3 runs to 15 residues. A further study also used this sample, focusing on T cells of mothers and their children. From that study: The whole RNA yield was converted to cDNA, roughly 1.5 ug per 15 ul. A slight, non-significant increase in overlap was found for related mother-child pairs relative to unrelated pairs.

The source is a woman aged 40-49 years in good health. The V and J genes are TRBV19 and TRBJ2-7; tentatively, D is TRBD2 (7 bases). What was sequenced was blood. Written as DNA, the CDR3 is TGTGCCAGTAGTACCGGGGGGCAGGGAGGTGTCGAGCAGTACTTC. Translated: CASSTGGQGGVEQYF.